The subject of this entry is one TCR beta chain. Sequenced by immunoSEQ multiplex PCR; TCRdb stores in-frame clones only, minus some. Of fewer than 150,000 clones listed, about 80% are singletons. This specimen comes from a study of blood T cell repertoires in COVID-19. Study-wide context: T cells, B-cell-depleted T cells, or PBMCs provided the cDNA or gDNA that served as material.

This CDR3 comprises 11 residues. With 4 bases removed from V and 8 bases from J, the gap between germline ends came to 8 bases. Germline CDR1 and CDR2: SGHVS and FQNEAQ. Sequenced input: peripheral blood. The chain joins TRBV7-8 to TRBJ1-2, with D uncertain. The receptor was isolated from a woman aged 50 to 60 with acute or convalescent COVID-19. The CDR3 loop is CASSSMEGYTF. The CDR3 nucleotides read TGTGCCAGCAGCTCCATGGAGGGCTACACCTTC.